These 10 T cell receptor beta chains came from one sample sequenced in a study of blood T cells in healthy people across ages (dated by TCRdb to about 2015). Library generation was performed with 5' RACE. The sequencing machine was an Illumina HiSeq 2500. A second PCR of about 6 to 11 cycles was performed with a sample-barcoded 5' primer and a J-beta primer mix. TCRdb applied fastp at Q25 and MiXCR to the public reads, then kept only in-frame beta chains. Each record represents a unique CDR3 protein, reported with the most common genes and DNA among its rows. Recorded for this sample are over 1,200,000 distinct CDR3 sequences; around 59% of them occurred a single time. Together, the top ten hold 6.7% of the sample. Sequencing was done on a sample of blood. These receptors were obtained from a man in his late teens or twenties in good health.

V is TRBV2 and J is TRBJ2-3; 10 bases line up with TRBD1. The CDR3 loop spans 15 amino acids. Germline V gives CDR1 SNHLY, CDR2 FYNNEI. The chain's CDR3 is CAVGDRGRRTDTQYF. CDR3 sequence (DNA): TGTGCGGTGGGGGACAGGGGACGGAGGACAGATACGCAGTATTTT.

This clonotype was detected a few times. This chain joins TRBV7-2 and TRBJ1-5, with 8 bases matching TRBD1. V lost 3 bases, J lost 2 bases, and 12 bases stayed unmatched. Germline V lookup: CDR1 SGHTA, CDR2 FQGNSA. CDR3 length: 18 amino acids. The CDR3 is CASSLGQGALFGNQPQHF. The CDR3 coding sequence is TGTGCCAGCAGCTTGGGGCAGGGGGCCTTGTTTGGCAATCAGCCCCAGCATTTT.

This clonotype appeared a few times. The chain's CDR3 is CASSYGEGNEQFF. In DNA form, the CDR3 reads TGTGCCAGCAGTTACGGGGAAGGCAATGAGCAGTTCTTC. V gene TRBV6-5 combines with J gene TRBJ2-1; D gene unclear. Germline V gene data show CDR1 as MNHEY and CDR2 as SVGAGI. V was trimmed by 2 bases and J by 6 bases, leaving 8 bases between them. This CDR3 is 13 amino acids long.

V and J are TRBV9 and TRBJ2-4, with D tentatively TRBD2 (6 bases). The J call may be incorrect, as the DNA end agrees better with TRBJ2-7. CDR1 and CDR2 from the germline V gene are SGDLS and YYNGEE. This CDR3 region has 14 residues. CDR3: CASSVDGGDYEQYF. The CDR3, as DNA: TGTGCCAGCAGCGTAGACGGGGGAGACTACGAGCAGTACTTC.

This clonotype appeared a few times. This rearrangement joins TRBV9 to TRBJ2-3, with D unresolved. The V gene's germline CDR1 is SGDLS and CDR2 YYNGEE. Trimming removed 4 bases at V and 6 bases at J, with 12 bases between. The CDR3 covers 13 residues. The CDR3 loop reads CASSPSVDDTQYF. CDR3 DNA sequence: TGTGCCAGCAGCCCCTCCGTCGACGATACGCAGTATTTT.

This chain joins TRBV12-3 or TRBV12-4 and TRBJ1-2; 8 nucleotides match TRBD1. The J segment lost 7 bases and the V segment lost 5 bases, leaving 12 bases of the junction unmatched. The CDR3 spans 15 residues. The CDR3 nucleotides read TGTGCCAGCAGTCCCCAGGGGGCGGCCGGTCCTGGCTACACCTTC. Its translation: CASSPQGAAGPGYTF.

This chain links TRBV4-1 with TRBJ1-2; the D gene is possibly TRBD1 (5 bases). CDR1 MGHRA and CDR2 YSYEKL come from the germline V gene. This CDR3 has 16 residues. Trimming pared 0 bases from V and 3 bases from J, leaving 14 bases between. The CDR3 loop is CASSQDGWQGDYGYTF. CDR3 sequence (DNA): TGCGCCAGCAGCCAAGATGGGTGGCAGGGAGACTATGGCTACACCTTC.

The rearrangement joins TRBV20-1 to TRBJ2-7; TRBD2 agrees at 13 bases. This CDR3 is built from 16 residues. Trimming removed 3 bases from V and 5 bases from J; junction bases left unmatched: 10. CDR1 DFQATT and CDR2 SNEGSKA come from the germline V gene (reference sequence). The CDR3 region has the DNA TGCAGTGCTAGCCCCTCACTAGCGGGAGGGAACCACGAGCAGTACTTC. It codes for CSASPSLAGGNHEQYF.

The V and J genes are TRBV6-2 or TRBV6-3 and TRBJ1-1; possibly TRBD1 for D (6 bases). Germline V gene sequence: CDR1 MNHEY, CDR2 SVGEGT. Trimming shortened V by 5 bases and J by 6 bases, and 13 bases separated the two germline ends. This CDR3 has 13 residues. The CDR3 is CASSDGQFPEAFF. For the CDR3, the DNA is TGTGCCAGCAGTGACGGACAGTTCCCTGAAGCTTTCTTT.

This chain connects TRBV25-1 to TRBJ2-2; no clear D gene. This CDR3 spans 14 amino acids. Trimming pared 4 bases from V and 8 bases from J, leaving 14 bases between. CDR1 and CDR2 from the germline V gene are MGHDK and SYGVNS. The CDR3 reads CASSGTEPWGELFF. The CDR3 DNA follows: TGTGCCAGCAGTGGGACCGAGCCCTGGGGGGAGCTGTTTTTT.